The TCR beta chain described here comes from a study of blood T cell repertoires in COVID-19. Study summary: Nucleic acid was either cDNA or gDNA, and it came from T cells, B-cell-depleted T cells, or PBMCs.

Clinical history reported by participants formed the basis on which cohorts were assigned. Exposed enrollees encountered a COVID-19 case at some point within 2 weeks before study entry. TCRdb keeps only in-frame clones here, not all; method: immunoSEQ multiplex PCR. Counted here are roughly 180,000 clones, over 70% occurring once; the ten biggest clones make up approximately 14%. Looked up from germline, CDR1 is LGHDT and CDR2 is YNNKEL (reference sequence). V was trimmed by 0 bases and J by 5 bases, leaving 7 bases between them. CDR3 size: 13 residues. The material sequenced was PBMCs or T cells enriched from blood (not recorded which). This receptor was taken from a man in his 60s who had been exposed to COVID-19. This sequence joins TRBV3-1 (or the pseudogene TRBV3-2) and TRBJ1-2, with unresolved D. The CDR3 is CASSQEDRYGYTF. The CDR3, as DNA: TGTGCCAGCAGCCAAGAAGATAGATATGGCTACACCTTC.